Included here is one T cell receptor (beta chain) sequence, with context. The data derive from a study of CD8 T cells in ankylosing spondylitis. Germline V gene data show CDR1 as DFQATT and CDR2 as SNEGSKA (reference sequence). This CDR3 spans 16 amino acids. Trimming took 2 bases from V and 4 from J; bases not matched to a gene: 8. 5'-RACE, quantitative and with molecular barcodes, yielded the TCR beta libraries. In TCRdb, the 5' RACE reads were re-called with MiXCR into one record per CDR3 protein. The table records around 300,000 distinct CDR3 sequences, approximately 15% of them present only once.

The chain has TRBV20-1 and TRBJ2-1, with 10 bases matching TRBD2. The TCR comes from a male donor with ankylosing spondylitis or in good health (not recorded which). Sequenced material: blood, either unsorted or a sorted T cell fraction (not recorded which). The CDR3 is CSARRPGLALYNEQFF. CDR3 nucleotides: TGCAGTGCTAGAAGACCGGGACTAGCGCTTTACAATGAGCAGTTCTTC.